This T cell receptor beta chain was sequenced for a study of long-term antiretroviral therapy in people with HIV (dated by TCRdb to the early 2020s). Some background on the complete study: The earliest samples were collected roughly a decade before the 2015 WHO recommendation for immediate ART, at a time when ART was usually postponed until CD4 counts fell. This retrospective serial study examined whether starting ART and sustained HIV suppression were associated with changes in the composition and diversity of the TRB repertoire in peripheral blood. No cross-contamination during QIAcube processing was shown when test extractions of a monoclonal T-cell line were performed alongside fewer than 35 polyclonal samples. Among the 30 to 35 participants with HIV, eleven were female. A total of over 150 cryopreserved PBMC samples came from 25 to 30 adults with confirmed HIV infection and were collected serially over a mean of roughly 6 years (range 1-12). The full study reports these points: CDR3 length ranges in HIV repertoires were narrower than in controls, and network structure suggested an antigen-experienced repertoire with only a slight naive shift after ART. Because cell numbers in pre-ART samples were limited, unsorted PBMC were profiled instead of sorted CD4+ and CD8+ T cells. Starting ART was linked to a significant rise in TRB diversity, yet even with long-term ART the diversity remained significantly lower than in transplant donor controls. Inferences about post-ART repertoire changes are limited because no data were available on ART adherence, viral resistance or therapy changes. Samples dated from about 2004 to 2018, and the ART regimens used may be less effective than current ones. Expanded TRB clones identified before ART initiation dominated the repertoire at all time points, although this dominance fluctuated and declined in many PLHIV after ART. Because PBMC availability was limited, only the TCR beta chain was sequenced, with no alpha chain pairing.

The immunoSEQ hsTCRB v3.0 assay was used at survey level resolution for TRB variable region sequencing. The targeted TRB sequencing depth was roughly 40,000-55,000 T-cell genomes per sample. An Illumina MiSeq with a v3 150-cycle kit was used to sequence the pooled TRB libraries. In the original analysis: Analysis of repertoires was carried out in R inside a reproducible Nextflow workflow spanning QC, data transformation and analysis. LymphoSeq2, an R package for exploring AIRR-Seq data, was used to implement the custom analyses. A few samples yielding fewer than 5000 total TRB sequences were excluded, leaving around 200 analyzed HIV repertoires. Among the 180 to 200 HIV repertoires that were kept, 59 were collected before ART initiation and around 130 were collected after ART initiation. Each repertoire was downsampled to 5000 TRB nucleotide sequences, and summary statistics were averaged across 100 downsampling iterations. Only TRB sequences with CDR3 regions of at least seven amino acids were retained for analysis. A Shannon entropy-derived clonality score and the Gini coefficient were used to measure diversity. In repertoire networks, the top 5000 CDR3 amino acid sequences were linked whenever an edit distance of one separated two sequences. GLIPH2 predicted antigen specificity groups and MHC restriction for TRB CDR3 amino acid sequences. To flag known CMV, EBV, HIV or tissue antigen associations, CDR3 amino acid sequences were matched against VDJdb and McPAS-TCR. Pre-ART, post-ART and control groups were compared with Wilcoxon signed-rank tests and Holm-Bonferroni correction. Here the immuneACCESS table is served through TCRdb, limited to in-frame sequences with V and J called. Missing clones are a known gap in these copies; in checked studies unresolved V genes cover under half, and the rest lacks a known reason. From that table come the V and J calls and clone size; the DNA was used to work out D and trimming. The table for this sample lists over 10,000 clones; about 87% of them were counted only once. Roughly a fifth of the sample goes to the ten largest clones.

Participants were included only if at least one PBMC sample before ART initiation and at least two post-ART samples were available. All participants with HIV were treated in the United States of America. Before DNA extraction, cryopreserved samples of roughly 0.95-10 million PBMC were thawed and washed. At the time of the earliest PBMC sample, participants with HIV were aged between roughly 20 and 54 years. Per participant, PBMC samples came from 1-4 timepoints prior to ART initiation and 2-8 timepoints following ART initiation, for a median of 7 samples. For every participant, serial HIV viral load, CD4+ T-cell count, ART history and demographic data were obtained. Using a Qiagen kit on a QIAcube, genomic DNA was extracted from unsorted PBMC, with samples processed in batches of 12. CDR1 MNHNY and CDR2 SVGAGI are derived from the germline V gene (reference sequence). From its cysteine to its phenylalanine, the CDR3 spans 14 amino acids. The sequence is cut down to CDR3 DNA, 42 bases in frame from base 1. V sheds 2 bases and J sheds 0 bases, leaving 7 bases between their ends.

With respect to this clone: Its antigen is not yet known. One base away there is no much larger clone; base qualities are not given.

The source was unsorted PBMCs, collected 2.1 years after starting antiretroviral therapy. Recombination linked TRBV6-6 to TRBJ1-1, with no confident D gene call. The origin of this receptor is a woman in her forties with HIV. The DNA reads TGTGCCAGCAGTTACCAACAGCTGAACACTGAAGCTTTCTTT. This codes for CASSYQQLNTEAFF.